The T cell receptor beta chain under discussion was sequenced for a study of patients and donors after allogeneic stem cell transplantation. A single record per CDR3 protein comes from TCRdb applying MiXCR to the RT-PCR reads. Among about 110,000 distinct CDR3 sequences listed, approximately 35% were seen once. The length of the CDR3 is 14 residues. The V gene's germline CDR1 is MNHEY and CDR2 SVGAGI. With V trimmed by 2 bases and J by 8 bases, 7 bases remained unmatched. The TCR was taken from a human donor who was either an allogeneic HSCT recipient or a stem cell or donor lymphocyte infusion donor (not recorded which). It is not recorded whose cells these are; they may come from a transplant donor. Input material: blood, either unsorted or a sorted T cell fraction (not recorded which). The genes are TRBV6-5 and TRBJ1-2, with 8 nucleotides matching TRBD1. CDR3 in amino acids: CASSYQDRVGGYTF. The DNA for the CDR3 is TGTGCCAGCAGTTACCAGGACAGGGTCGGGGGCTACACCTTC.